A selection of T cell receptor beta chains follows, all from one sample in a study of cytomegalovirus exposure and HLA in healthy donors. Sequenced by immunoSEQ multiplex PCR; TCRdb stores in-frame clones only, minus some. The data show over 150,000 clones, and the top ten clones hold 0.65% to 0.75%. The sample consisted of PBMCs. Receptors were obtained from a boy aged 10-17 years in good health and CMV-seronegative. CDR3s include the opening cysteine and the closing phenylalanine or tryptophan. The order of the fields is CDR3 DNA, CDR3 protein, D gene, CDR3 length, J gene, V gene. A D gene is named only where the DNA matches it firmly.

CDR3nt: TGTGCCAGCAGTTACGACCGGTACAGCACTAACACTGAAGCTTTCTTT
CDR3aa: CASSYDRYSTNTEAFF
d_gene: NA
len: 16
j_gene: TRBJ1-1
v_gene: TRBV6-5

CDR3nt: TGCGCCAGCGGACAGGATAACACCGGGGAGCTGTTTTTT
CDR3aa: CASGQDNTGELFF
d_gene: TRBD1
len: 13
j_gene: TRBJ2-2
v_gene: TRBV5-1

CDR3nt: TGTGCCATGAAAAAGGAGCCCACTGAAGCTTTCTTT
CDR3aa: CAMKKEPTEAFF
d_gene: NA
len: 12
j_gene: TRBJ1-1
v_gene: TRBV2

CDR3nt: TGTGCCAGCAGCAAGAGCCCCGGGACAGGGCCCCACGAGCAGTACTTC
CDR3aa: CASSKSPGTGPHEQYF
d_gene: TRBD1
len: 16
j_gene: TRBJ2-7
v_gene: TRBV11-2

CDR3nt: TGTGCCAGCTCAGCACAGGGGGCGGTTAACACTGAAGCTTTCTTT
CDR3aa: CASSAQGAVNTEAFF
d_gene: TRBD1
len: 15
j_gene: TRBJ1-1
v_gene: TRBV18

CDR3nt: TGTGCCAGCAGCTTAGCCGGCGGGCAAGGGACTGAAGCTTTCTTT
CDR3aa: CASSLAGGQGTEAFF
d_gene: NA
len: 15
j_gene: TRBJ1-1
v_gene: TRBV13

CDR3nt: TGTGCCAGCAGCCAAGTCAAGGCAGGGTATTACGCTGAAGCTTTCTTT
CDR3aa: CASSQVKAGYYAEAFF
d_gene: NA
len: 16
j_gene: TRBJ1-1
v_gene: TRBV4-2

CDR3nt: TGTGCCAGCAGTCGAACGGGGAGCGGCTATGGCTACACCTTC
CDR3aa: CASSRTGSGYGYTF
d_gene: NA
len: 14
j_gene: TRBJ1-2
v_gene: TRBV27

CDR3nt: TGTGCCAGCGTCGGTTGGCAGGGGGCGTACACCGGGGAGCTGTTTTTT
CDR3aa: CASVGWQGAYTGELFF
d_gene: TRBD1
len: 16
j_gene: TRBJ2-2
v_gene: TRBV27

CDR3nt: TGTGCCAGCAGAACAACAGGGGTCAATCAGCCCCAGCATTTT
CDR3aa: CASRTTGVNQPQHF
d_gene: TRBD1
len: 14
j_gene: TRBJ1-5
v_gene: TRBV28

CDR3nt: TGTGCCAGCAGTCACAGGGGTTCACCCCTCCACTTT
CDR3aa: CASSHRGSPLHF
d_gene: TRBD1
len: 12
j_gene: TRBJ1-6
v_gene: TRBV4-2

CDR3nt: TGTGCCAGCAGCTTGGCCGGGGAGGGCAGCACCGGGGAGCTGTTTTTT
CDR3aa: CASSLAGEGSTGELFF
d_gene: TRBD2
len: 16
j_gene: TRBJ2-2
v_gene: TRBV5-5

CDR3nt: TGTGCCACCAGCACTGGGGGGGTATACGGCTACACCTTC
CDR3aa: CATSTGGVYGYTF
d_gene: NA
len: 13
j_gene: TRBJ1-2
v_gene: TRBV15

CDR3nt: TGTGCCAGCAGTTGGACTAGCGTGAGGAGGGAGCAGTACTTC
CDR3aa: CASSWTSVRREQYF
d_gene: TRBD2
len: 14
j_gene: TRBJ2-7
v_gene: TRBV2

CDR3nt: TGTGCCAGCGGAATGACAGGGTGGGAGCAGTACTTC
CDR3aa: CASGMTGWEQYF
d_gene: TRBD1
len: 12
j_gene: TRBJ2-7
v_gene: TRBV27